Presented here are 9 T cell receptor beta chains from one specimen sequenced in a study of identical twins. TCRdb re-called the 5' RACE reads with MiXCR, one entry per CDR3 protein. This table holds about 690,000 distinct CDR3 sequences, approximately 22% found once. This sample also belongs to another study, concerning T cells expressing NK-cell markers.

Sequenced sample: PBMCs. The receptors stem from a young woman in good health.

This clonotype was detected only a few times. V gene TRBV20-1 combines with J gene TRBJ1-1; D is perhaps TRBD1 (5 bases). CDR1 is DFQATT, CDR2 SNEGSKA, per germline (reference sequence). The CDR3 runs 12 residues. The V end lost 4 bases, the J end lost 5 bases, and 11 bases lay between the germline ends. For the CDR3, the DNA is TGCAGTGCTAAGAGGGGTGGTACTGAAGCTTTCTTT. Translating gives CSAKRGGTEAFF.

The genes are TRBV20-1 and TRBJ2-1; TRBD2 aligns across 11 bases. The germline V gene has CDR1 DFQATT and CDR2 SNEGSKA (reference sequence). The CDR3 totals 15 residues. The V gene end was trimmed by 3 bases and the J gene end by 10 bases; junction bases not matched to a gene: 11. The CDR3 region has the DNA TGCAGTGCTAGTCTCAGACTAGCGGGGATAAAGGAGCAGTTCTTC. Translation gives CSASLRLAGIKEQFF.

The chain couples TRBV25-1 to TRBJ2-1; D is unresolved. The CDR3 is made up of 14 amino acids. The V and J ends lost 2 bases and 8 bases respectively, with 13 bases between them. The germline CDR1 and CDR2 sequences are MGHDK and SYGVNS. The CDR3 DNA is TGTGCCAGCAGTGAACAGACGTGGAGCTATGAGCAGTTCTTC. It yields the protein CASSEQTWSYEQFF.

This clonotype was seen a handful of times. V usage is TRBV27 and J usage is TRBJ1-6; 7 positions match TRBD1. Germline lookup yields CDR1 MNHEY and CDR2 SMNVEV (reference sequence). The V and J ends lost 2 bases and 0 bases, in that order; junction bases with no gene match: 4. This CDR3 is 17 amino acids long. CDR3 DNA: TGTGCCAGCAGTTTAGGGACAGCGAGCTCCTATAATTCACCCCTCCACTTT. Amino acid sequence: CASSLGTASSYNSPLHF.

In this sample, this clonotype turned up a few times. The rearrangement joins TRBV5-1 to TRBJ2-7, with D possibly called TRBD1 or TRBD2 (5 bases each). The ends were cut back, 4 bases at V and 4 bases at J, with 15 bases in the middle. Germline V lookup: CDR1 SGHRS, CDR2 YFSETQ. The CDR3 runs to 14 residues. The CDR3 DNA is TGCGCCAGCAGCACTTCGGGACCACGATACGAGCAGTACTTC. It yields the protein CASSTSGPRYEQYF. Combining the CDR3 with reference TRBV5-1 and TRBJ2-7 gives the whole variable domain KAGVTQTPRYLIKTRGQQVTLSCSPISGHRSVSWYQQTPGQGLQFLFEYFSETQRNKGNFPGRFSGRQFSNSRSEMNVSTLELGDSALYLCASSTSGPRYEQYFGPGTRLTVT.

This clonotype was found a few times. The chain carries TRBV12-3 or TRBV12-4 and TRBJ1-6; D remains ambiguous. V gave up 3 bases and J gave up 10 bases, with 16 bases separating them. The CDR3 is made up of 15 amino acids. The CDR3 nucleotides read TGTGCCAGCAGTTTTATCTCGGACTTTGACTCACCCCTCCACTTT. Its translation is CASSFISDFDSPLHF.

This chain uses TRBV15 with TRBJ2-3; TRBD2 aligns across 8 bases. The V gene's germline CDR1 is LNHNV and CDR2 YYDKDF (reference sequence). V was clipped by 3 bases and J by 3 bases; unmatched bases: 11. The CDR3 contains 17 residues. The CDR3 DNA sequence: TGTGCCACCAGCAGCCAGGAGGCGGGAGGTAGTACAGATACGCAGTATTTT. Amino acids: CATSSQEAGGSTDTQYF.

The rearrangement joins TRBV20-1 to TRBJ2-4; 9 nucleotides align to TRBD1. This CDR3 spans 13 amino acids. Germline CDR1 and CDR2: DFQATT and SNEGSKA (reference sequence). V was clipped by 5 bases and J by 7 bases; unmatched bases: 6. DNA of the CDR3: TGCAGTGCTTGGGACAGGGTCCTCAACATTCAGTACTTC. This codes for CSAWDRVLNIQYF.

Notes on this clonotype: An end of the junction differs from the germline gene, which may be a read error. This chain joins TRBV15 and TRBJ2-5; TRBD2 matches 13 bases. Germline V CDR1 and CDR2: LNHNV, YYDKDF (reference sequence). The CDR3 contains 15 residues. CDR3: CATSRGLAGQETQCF. The CDR3 coding sequence is TGTGCCACCAGCAGGGGACTAGCGGGGCAAGAGACCCAGTGCTTC.